These T cell receptor beta chains were read from a single sample in a study of blood T cell repertoires in COVID-19. Some clones are missing from TCRdb's copy, which holds only in-frame ones; the method was immunoSEQ multiplex PCR. The table shows approximately 200,000 clones, with more than 75% occurring only once. The sequenced sample was peripheral blood. These receptors originate from a man aged 60 to 69 who had recovered from COVID-19. Both conserved end residues are part of each CDR3.

v_gene,len,CDR3aa
TRBV28,14,CASNRGDSYNEQFF
TRBV5-1,16,CASSNGGQGISYEQYF
TRBV24-1,12,CATSVAGGEQYF
TRBV3-1/TRBV3-2,16,CASSQDRWTSRDTQYF
TRBV5-1,15,CASSWGQGSDTEAFF
TRBV29-1,13,CSVESTLDNEQFF
TRBV21-1,19,CASSTPGLAGPAGAGELFF
TRBV12-5,14,CASGLAPLADEQYF
TRBV19,14,CASRMTGNQETQYF
TRBV30,13,CAWSRQGAGELFF
TRBV18,16,CASSPKTSGRMNEQYF
TRBV5-4,18,CASSFVFGGGADPSELFF
TRBV6-5,14,CASSTWTGGGGYTF
TRBV27,15,CASSLDSRVSGELFF
TRBV21-1,13,CASTGDRDQPQHF
TRBV2,16,CASSPRWDSRNQPQHF
TRBV5-4,15,CASSLAAKARDTQYF
TRBV9,16,CASSVTGTGVGYGYTF